This entry features one TCR beta chain sequence. What it binds is unknown. Treatment defined: roughly 10-day PBMC culture with coronavirus spike peptide pools or control peptides (ViraFEST assay). Antigen-specific T cell expansion with peptide pools preceded TCR sequencing in the ViraFEST approach. An Oncomine TCR Beta short-read assay was used to sequence the DNA from cultured CD4+ T cells. TCRdb re-called the PCR reads with MiXCR, one entry per CDR3 protein. The sample lists 12,000 or so distinct CDR3 sequences, 40% to 45% seen once, with under 20% in the top ten. This sample is part of a study of vaccination and CD4 T cells after COVID-19. Study context: Comprising six males and four females, the convalescent participants counted two Hispanic individuals among them. Every participant had a vaccine, which was either BNT162b2 or mRNA-1273, given in two doses. Post-diagnosis, post-COVID samples were collected after a median approximately 91 days, ranging 35 to 161.

Germline CDR1 reads MGHDK; CDR2 reads SYGVNS. V was pared by 3 bases and J by 5 bases, with 13 bases between. This CDR3 comprises 14 residues. The chain couples TRBV25-1 to TRBJ1-2; a possible D gene is TRBD1 (5 bases). Sequencing was performed on cultured CD4+ T cells from blood. The sequence was collected from a human donor with COVID-19. In DNA, the CDR3 is TGTGCCAGCAGTGATCATGGGACTTATTATGGCTACACCTTC. This gives the protein CASSDHGTYYGYTF.